This T cell receptor beta chain was identified in a study of blood T cell repertoires in COVID-19. The overall study: Italy, Spain and the United States were the sources of the convalescent and acute COVID-19 samples. From T cells, B-cell-depleted T cells, or PBMCs came the material, which was cDNA or gDNA.

Germline loops: CDR1 SGHDT, CDR2 YYEEEE. This CDR3 is built from 16 residues. Trimming shortened V by 0 bases and J by 0 bases, and 10 bases separated the two germline ends. Per the study methods: Reference gene primer amplification gave nucleated cell count estimates. TCRdb keeps only in-frame clones here, not all; method: immunoSEQ multiplex PCR. The V and J calls and clone size are taken from that table; D and trimming were inferred from the DNA. The top ten hold about 7.8% of the sample, which has approximately 310,000 clones, 80% to 90% seen once. This TCR derives from a woman between 45 and 65 years old who had recovered from COVID-19. The specimen sequenced was peripheral blood. The V call is TRBV5-6, the J call TRBJ2-1; D may be TRBD1 (5 bases). CDR3 nucleotides: TGTGCCAGCAGCTTGGCCTGGGGCAGCTCCTACAATGAGCAGTTCTTC. This translates into CASSLAWGSSYNEQFF.